The source of this TCR beta chain is a study of blood T cells in healthy people across ages. Study-wide points: Correlation between TCR beta diversity and naive T cell percentage was strong.

Primers used in a second PCR of about 6 to 11 cycles were a sample-barcoded 5' primer and a J-beta primer mix. TCRdb re-analysed the 5' RACE reads in MiXCR, keeping a single row per CDR3 protein. The sample contains approximately 850,000 distinct CDR3 sequences, around 42% of which appear only once. This clonotype was seen only a few times. The antigen remains unidentified. Specimen: blood. This receptor was obtained from a man aged 60 to 69 in good health.

In DNA form, the CDR3 reads TGTGCCAGCTCACGGGGGCAGGGGCCAGCTAACTATGGCTACACCTTC. Translated, it gives CASSRGQGPANYGYTF. The gene calls are TRBV18 and TRBJ1-2; a weak D match, TRBD1 (6 bases). Trimming cost V 4 bases and J 0 bases, with 15 bases left between them. The germline gives CDR1 KGHSH, CDR2 LQKENI. This CDR3 region has 16 residues.